This is a list of T cell receptor beta chains from one sample in a study of T-cell reconstitution after alpha-beta-depleted transplantation in children. One entry per CDR3 protein results from TCRdb running MiXCR on the PCR reads. This table has fewer than 550,000 distinct CDR3 sequences, over 9.5% appearing once. The starting material was PBMCs, mostly from graft donor cells, obtained 180 days after TCRalphabeta/CD19-depleted stem cell transplant. The receptors were gathered from a female patient between 2 and 15 years old who had a stem cell transplant for aplastic anemia, so the T cells may come from the graft donor. CDR3s include the opening cysteine and the closing phenylalanine or tryptophan. Each record gives: V gene, clone size, J gene, D gene, CDR3 protein, CDR3 DNA. The D gene is left open where the match is weak. Rows may omit the clone size; those that give it use once, few, many or a size class.

v_gene: TRBV7-8; abundance: .; j_gene: TRBJ2-1; d_gene: .; CDR3aa: CASSLGAGLNNEHFF; CDR3nt: TGTGCCAGCAGCTTAGGCGCGGGACTCAACAATGAGCATTTCTTC
v_gene: TRBV28; abundance: .; j_gene: TRBJ2-1; d_gene: TRBD1; CDR3aa: CASSQRTGGISYNEQFF; CDR3nt: TGTGCCAGCAGCCAACGGACAGGGGGGATCTCCTACAATGAGCAGTTCTTC
v_gene: TRBV3-1; abundance: few; j_gene: TRBJ2-7; d_gene: .; CDR3aa: CASSKFPEQYF; CDR3nt: TGTGCCAGCAGCAAGTTCCCCGAGCAGTACTTC
v_gene: TRBV20-1; abundance: many; j_gene: TRBJ2-2; d_gene: .; CDR3aa: CSAGGRDLATGELFF; CDR3nt: TGCAGTGCTGGGGGCCGGGACTTAGCCACCGGGGAGCTGTTTTTT
v_gene: TRBV9; abundance: .; j_gene: TRBJ2-1; d_gene: TRBD2; CDR3aa: CASNRRTSGGSVYNEQFF; CDR3nt: TGTGCCAGCAACCGTAGGACGTCTGGCGGGAGCGTCTACAATGAGCAGTTCTTC
v_gene: TRBV29-1; abundance: few; j_gene: TRBJ2-3; d_gene: .; CDR3aa: CSVVRRSSTDTQYF; CDR3nt: TGCAGCGTTGTACGGCGGTCTAGCACAGATACGCAGTATTTT
v_gene: TRBV29-1; abundance: few; j_gene: TRBJ1-1; d_gene: .; CDR3aa: CSVEWTLTGGEAFF; CDR3nt: TGCAGCGTTGAATGGACGCTAACTGGGGGGGAAGCTTTCTTT
v_gene: TRBV20-1; abundance: many; j_gene: TRBJ1-1; d_gene: TRBD1; CDR3aa: CSARGQGARGNTEAFF; CDR3nt: TGCAGTGCTAGGGGCCAGGGGGCGCGGGGGAACACTGAAGCTTTCTTT
v_gene: TRBV29-1; abundance: .; j_gene: TRBJ2-2; d_gene: TRBD2; CDR3aa: CSVNSGAGELFF; CDR3nt: TGCAGCGTTAATAGCGGGGCCGGGGAGCTGTTTTTT
v_gene: TRBV25-1; abundance: few; j_gene: TRBJ1-4; d_gene: .; CDR3aa: CASSFSSRWQFLLPERELEKLFF; CDR3nt: TGTGCCAGCAGTTTCTCCTCCCGGTGGCAGTTTCTCCTCCCGGAACGAGAGCTTGAAAAACTGTTTTTT
v_gene: TRBV28; abundance: .; j_gene: TRBJ2-7; d_gene: TRBD1; CDR3aa: CASSLRGTASYEQYF; CDR3nt: TGTGCCAGCAGTTTAAGGGGGACAGCCTCCTACGAGCAGTACTTC
v_gene: TRBV19; abundance: .; j_gene: TRBJ1-3; d_gene: .; CDR3aa: CASSIQRRSGNTIYF; CDR3nt: TGTGCCAGTAGTATACAAAGACGCTCTGGAAACACCATATATTTT
v_gene: TRBV11-2; abundance: few; j_gene: TRBJ2-6; d_gene: TRBD1; CDR3aa: CASSWDRAGANVLTF; CDR3nt: TGTGCCAGCAGCTGGGACAGGGCTGGGGCCAACGTCCTGACTTTC
v_gene: TRBV12-3/TRBV12-4; abundance: many; j_gene: TRBJ1-2; d_gene: .; CDR3aa: CASSLVGTRFGYGYTF; CDR3nt: TGTGCCAGCAGTTTAGTTGGGACACGTTTCGGCTATGGCTACACCTTC
v_gene: TRBV10-3; abundance: few; j_gene: TRBJ2-1; d_gene: TRBD2; CDR3aa: CAISEVGLAGSSYNEQFF; CDR3nt: TGTGCCATCAGTGAGGTAGGGCTAGCGGGTAGCTCCTACAATGAGCAGTTCTTC
v_gene: TRBV7-6; abundance: many; j_gene: TRBJ2-5; d_gene: .; CDR3aa: CASSLGAGPQETQYF; CDR3nt: TGTGCCAGCAGCTTAGGAGCAGGTCCCCAAGAGACCCAGTACTTC
v_gene: TRBV6-5; abundance: .; j_gene: TRBJ1-1; d_gene: .; CDR3aa: CASSYLGHDRGAFF; CDR3nt: TGTGCCAGCAGTTACCTGGGACACGACCGGGGGGCTTTCTTT
v_gene: TRBV28; abundance: few; j_gene: TRBJ1-4; d_gene: .; CDR3aa: CASSLALGEKLFF; CDR3nt: TGTGCCAGCAGTTTGGCGCTTGGTGAAAAACTGTTTTTT
v_gene: TRBV7-9; abundance: many; j_gene: TRBJ2-3; d_gene: .; CDR3aa: CASSFIVGFSTDTQYF; CDR3nt: TGTGCCAGCAGCTTCATTGTCGGATTTAGCACAGATACGCAGTATTTT
v_gene: TRBV15; abundance: .; j_gene: TRBJ2-7; d_gene: .; CDR3aa: CATSREFSYEQYF; CDR3nt: TGTGCCACCAGCAGAGAGTTTTCCTACGAGCAGTACTTC
v_gene: TRBV4-3; abundance: few; j_gene: TRBJ2-7; d_gene: .; CDR3aa: CASSQEGTAVTYEQYF; CDR3nt: TGCGCCAGCAGCCAAGAAGGCACGGCGGTTACCTACGAGCAGTACTTC
v_gene: TRBV11-2; abundance: .; j_gene: TRBJ2-2; d_gene: TRBD1; CDR3aa: CASSSWDRWDAGELFF; CDR3nt: TGTGCCAGCAGCAGTTGGGACAGATGGGACGCCGGGGAGCTGTTTTTT
v_gene: TRBV7-9; abundance: few; j_gene: TRBJ1-2; d_gene: .; CDR3aa: CASSLDGAGGYTF; CDR3nt: TGTGCCAGCAGCTTAGATGGGGCCGGTGGCTACACCTTC
v_gene: TRBV4-1; abundance: few; j_gene: TRBJ2-5; d_gene: TRBD2; CDR3aa: CASSLAWREEETQYF; CDR3nt: TGCGCCAGCAGCCTGGCGTGGCGGGAGGAAGAGACCCAGTACTTC
v_gene: TRBV28; abundance: few; j_gene: TRBJ1-2; d_gene: .; CDR3aa: CASSGLKWQGRGRGYGYTF; CDR3nt: TGTGCCAGCAGTGGCCTTAAGTGGCAGGGCAGGGGAAGGGGCTATGGCTACACCTTC
v_gene: TRBV4-1; abundance: .; j_gene: TRBJ1-2; d_gene: .; CDR3aa: CASSQDRARPRNYGYTF; CDR3nt: TGCGCCAGCAGCCAAGATAGGGCTCGCCCTCGGAACTATGGCTACACCTTC
v_gene: TRBV25-1; abundance: .; j_gene: TRBJ2-1; d_gene: TRBD2; CDR3aa: CASSNPGLAFNEQFF; CDR3nt: TGTGCCAGCAGTAACCCGGGACTAGCTTTCAATGAGCAGTTCTTC
v_gene: TRBV15; abundance: .; j_gene: TRBJ2-1; d_gene: .; CDR3aa: CATSTRLVALGEQFF; CDR3nt: TGTGCCACCAGCACCCGACTAGTTGCCCTGGGGGAGCAGTTCTTC
v_gene: TRBV5-1; abundance: many; j_gene: TRBJ2-5; d_gene: TRBD2; CDR3aa: CASSAGTSGQETQYF; CDR3nt: TGCGCCAGCAGTGCTGGGACTAGCGGCCAAGAGACCCAGTACTTC
v_gene: TRBV7-2; abundance: many; j_gene: TRBJ2-7; d_gene: .; CDR3aa: CASSPQTYYEQYF; CDR3nt: TGTGCCAGCAGCCCTCAGACTTACTACGAGCAGTACTTC
v_gene: TRBV7-6; abundance: .; j_gene: TRBJ2-4; d_gene: .; CDR3aa: CASSLGTGTWAGIQYF; CDR3nt: TGTGCCAGCAGCTTAGGGACGGGGACGTGGGCGGGCATTCAGTACTTC
v_gene: TRBV28; abundance: few; j_gene: TRBJ1-5; d_gene: TRBD1; CDR3aa: CASSRGTGILSNQPQHF; CDR3nt: TGTGCCAGCAGTCGCGGGACAGGGATCCTTAGCAATCAGCCCCAGCATTTT
v_gene: TRBV7-2; abundance: many; j_gene: TRBJ1-4; d_gene: TRBD1; CDR3aa: CASSPGQVATNEKLFF; CDR3nt: TGTGCCAGCAGCCCTGGACAGGTTGCAACTAATGAAAAACTGTTTTTT
v_gene: TRBV28; abundance: few; j_gene: TRBJ1-3; d_gene: .; CDR3aa: CASSLYGNTIYF; CDR3nt: TGTGCCAGCAGTTTATATGGAAACACCATATATTTT
v_gene: TRBV29-1; abundance: .; j_gene: TRBJ1-1; d_gene: TRBD1; CDR3aa: CSAILDRAIAEAFF; CDR3nt: TGCAGCGCCATTCTGGACAGGGCTATCGCTGAAGCTTTCTTT
v_gene: TRBV7-2; abundance: many; j_gene: TRBJ2-3; d_gene: .; CDR3aa: CASSLASGNTDTQYF; CDR3nt: TGTGCCAGCAGCTTAGCTTCGGGAAACACAGATACGCAGTATTTT
v_gene: TRBV2; abundance: few; j_gene: TRBJ2-7; d_gene: .; CDR3aa: CASSEALGEQYF; CDR3nt: TGTGCCAGCAGTGAAGCGCTGGGGGAGCAGTACTTC
v_gene: TRBV20-1; abundance: many; j_gene: TRBJ2-7; d_gene: TRBD2; CDR3aa: CSAETSDEQYF; CDR3nt: TGCAGTGCCGAGACTAGCGACGAGCAGTACTTC
v_gene: TRBV12-3/TRBV12-4; abundance: few; j_gene: TRBJ2-3; d_gene: TRBD2; CDR3aa: CASSSGLAEFTDTQYF; CDR3nt: TGTGCCAGCAGTTCGGGACTAGCGGAGTTCACAGATACGCAGTATTTT
v_gene: TRBV14; abundance: many; j_gene: TRBJ2-5; d_gene: TRBD1; CDR3aa: CASSGRQGVFETQYF; CDR3nt: TGTGCCAGCAGCGGTCGACAGGGTGTATTCGAGACCCAGTACTTC
v_gene: TRBV2; abundance: .; j_gene: TRBJ2-2; d_gene: TRBD1; CDR3aa: CASSDGTGGWELFF; CDR3nt: TGTGCCAGCAGTGACGGGACAGGCGGCTGGGAGCTGTTTTTT